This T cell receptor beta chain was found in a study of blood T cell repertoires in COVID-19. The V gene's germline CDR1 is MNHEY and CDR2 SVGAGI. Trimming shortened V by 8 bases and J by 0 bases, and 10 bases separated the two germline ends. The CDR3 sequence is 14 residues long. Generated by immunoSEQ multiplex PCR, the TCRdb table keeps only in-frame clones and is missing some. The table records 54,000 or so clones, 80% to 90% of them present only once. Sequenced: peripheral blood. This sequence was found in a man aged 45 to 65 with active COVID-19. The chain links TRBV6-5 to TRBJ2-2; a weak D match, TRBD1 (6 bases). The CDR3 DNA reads TGTGCCAGCTTTGGACAGCCGAACACCGGGGAGCTGTTTTTT. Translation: CASFGQPNTGELFF.